This T cell receptor beta chain derives from a study of T cell changes during pregnancy in multiple sclerosis. Clones were read by immunoSEQ multiplex PCR, and TCRdb kept only the in-frame ones, dropping some. This table has some 54,000 clones, approximately 93% appearing once. Germline CDR1 is GTSNPN and CDR2 is SVGIG (reference sequence). The CDR3 consists of 11 residues. To note about this clone: One junction end disagrees with the germline gene, perhaps due to a read error.

Here the sequenced sample was peripheral blood, taken after pregnancy. The genes are TRBV30 and TRBJ2-7; D may be TRBD2 (5 bases). This receptor was obtained from a female donor with multiple sclerosis, enrolled in a pregnancy study. The CDR3 loop reads CVWSPDSEQYF. CDR3 bases: TGTGTCTGGAGTCCGGACTCGGAGCAGTACTTC.